These 6 T cell receptor beta chains share one sample of origin, sequenced in a study of T cell clonotyping in hematopoietic cell transplantation. Sequenced by immunoSEQ multiplex PCR; TCRdb stores in-frame clones only, minus some. Here the sample spans roughly 9,300 clones, about 54% being singletons. The sample in question was peripheral blood mononuclear cells, obtained 100 days after allogeneic stem cell transplant. The source of these receptors is a female patient in her 50s who had an allogeneic stem cell transplant from an unrelated donor, so the T cells may come from the graft donor. Some clones in this sample may be carry-over from other donors' samples.

This sequence joins TRBV5-4 and TRBJ1-2, with 7 bases lining up with TRBD1. The ends lost 4 bases at V and 6 bases at J; junction bases unmatched: 3. This CDR3 is 12 amino acids long. CDR1 and CDR2 (germline): SGHNT, YYREEE (reference sequence). The CDR3 nucleotides are TGTGCCAGCAGCCTGGACAGGAATGGCTACACCTTC. As protein: CASSLDRNGYTF. The full variable domain, rest sourced from reference TRBV5-4 and TRBJ1-2, is ETGVTQSPTHLIKTRGQQVTLRCSSQSGHNTVSWYQQALGQGPQFIFQYYREEENGRGNFPPRFSGLQFPNYSSELNVNALELDDSALYLCASSLDRNGYTFGSGTRLTVV.

In this sample, this clone turned up once. This chain connects TRBV9 to TRBJ2-1; D is uncertain. This CDR3 spans 12 amino acids. V was cut by 3 bases and J by 5 bases, with 6 bases left in between. The germline gives CDR1 SGDLS, CDR2 YYNGEE. The CDR3 DNA reads as TGTGCCAGCAGCGGGAGTAACAATGAGCAGTTCTTC. Residues: CASSGSNNEQFF.

The chain carries TRBV7-2 and TRBJ2-7; D gene unclear. CDR3 size: 14 residues. CDR1 SGHTA and CDR2 FQGNSA come from the germline V gene. Trimming removed 1 base from V and 0 bases from J, with 7 bases in between. The CDR3 coding sequence is TGTGCCAGCAGCTTAGACACCCGCTCCTACGAGCAGTACTTC. It yields the protein CASSLDTRSYEQYF.

This clone was counted only a few times. The CDR3 nucleotides read TGTGCCAGCAGTGAACTAGCGGCTACCTACGAGCAGTACTTC. Translated: CASSELAATYEQYF. V is TRBV6-1 and J is TRBJ2-7, with TRBD2 matching over 7 bases. V shed 2 bases and J 2 bases; nucleotides not matched to a gene: 3. Germline V gives CDR1 MNHNS, CDR2 SASEGT. The CDR3 totals 14 residues.

This clone showed up just a few times. This chain uses TRBV27 with TRBJ2-7; D is undetermined. Germline CDR1 is MNHEY and CDR2 is SMNVEV (reference sequence). The V gene lost 5 bases and the J gene lost 0 bases, with 8 bases spanning the gap. The CDR3 consists of 13 residues. CDR3 region: CASSLSYSYEQYF. As DNA, the CDR3 is TGTGCCAGCAGTCTCTCTTACTCCTACGAGCAGTACTTC.

The chain couples TRBV30 to TRBJ2-7; 10 bases fit TRBD1. Germline trimming cut 2 bases from V and 3 bases from J; bases unmatched to any gene: 4. Per the germline V gene, CDR1 is GTSNPN and CDR2 is SVGIG (reference sequence). The CDR3 contains 14 residues. CDR3 in amino acids: CAWSPRTGGYEQYF. In DNA, the CDR3 is TGTGCCTGGAGTCCTCGGACAGGGGGCTACGAGCAGTACTTC.